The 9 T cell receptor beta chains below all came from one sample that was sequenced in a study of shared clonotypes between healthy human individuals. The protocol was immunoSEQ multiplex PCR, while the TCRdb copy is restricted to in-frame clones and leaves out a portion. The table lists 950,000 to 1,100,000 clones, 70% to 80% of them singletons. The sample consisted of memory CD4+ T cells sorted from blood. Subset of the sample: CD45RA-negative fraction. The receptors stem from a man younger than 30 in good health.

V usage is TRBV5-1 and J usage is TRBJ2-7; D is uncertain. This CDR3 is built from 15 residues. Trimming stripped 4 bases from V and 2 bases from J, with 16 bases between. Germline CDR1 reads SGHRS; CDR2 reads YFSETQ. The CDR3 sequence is CASSRTTNPPYEQYF. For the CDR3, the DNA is TGCGCCAGCAGCCGTACGACAAACCCCCCCTACGAGCAGTACTTC. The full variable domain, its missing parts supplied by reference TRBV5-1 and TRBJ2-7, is KAGVTQTPRYLIKTRGQQVTLSCSPISGHRSVSWYQQTPGQGLQFLFEYFSETQRNKGNFPGRFSGRQFSNSRSEMNVSTLELGDSALYLCASSRTTNPPYEQYFGPGTRLTVT.

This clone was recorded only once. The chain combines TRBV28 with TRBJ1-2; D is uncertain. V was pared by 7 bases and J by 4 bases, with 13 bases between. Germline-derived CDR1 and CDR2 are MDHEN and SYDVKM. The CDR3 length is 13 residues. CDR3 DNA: TGTGCCAGCAATCCTAGGATCCCCTATGGCTACACCTTC. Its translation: CASNPRIPYGYTF.

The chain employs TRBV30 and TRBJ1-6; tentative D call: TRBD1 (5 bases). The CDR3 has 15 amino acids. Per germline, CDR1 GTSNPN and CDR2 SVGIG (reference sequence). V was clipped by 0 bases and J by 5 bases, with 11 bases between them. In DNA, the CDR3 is TGTGCCTGGAGTGTCAGGGAGAGGAATAATTCACCCCTCCACTTT. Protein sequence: CAWSVRERNNSPLHF.

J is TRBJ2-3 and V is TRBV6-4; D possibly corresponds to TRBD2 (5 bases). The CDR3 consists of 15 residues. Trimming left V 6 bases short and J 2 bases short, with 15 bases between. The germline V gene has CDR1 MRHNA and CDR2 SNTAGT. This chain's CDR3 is CASRRTSAPTDTQYF. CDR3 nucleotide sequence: TGTGCCAGCAGACGAACTAGTGCTCCCACAGATACGCAGTATTTT.

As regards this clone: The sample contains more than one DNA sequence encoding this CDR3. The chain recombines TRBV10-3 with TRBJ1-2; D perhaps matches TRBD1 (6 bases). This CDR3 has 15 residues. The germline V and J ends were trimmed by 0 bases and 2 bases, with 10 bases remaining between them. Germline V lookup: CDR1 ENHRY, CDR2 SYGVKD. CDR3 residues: CAISESGQLNYGYTF. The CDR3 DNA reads TGTGCCATCAGTGAGTCAGGACAGTTAAACTATGGCTACACCTTC.

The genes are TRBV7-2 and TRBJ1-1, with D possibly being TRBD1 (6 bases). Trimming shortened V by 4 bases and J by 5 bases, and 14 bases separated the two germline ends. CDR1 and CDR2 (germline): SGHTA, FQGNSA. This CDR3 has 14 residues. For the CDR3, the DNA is TGTGCCAGCAGCTCCTATGGGGGGCTGACTGAAGCTTTCTTT. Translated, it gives CASSSYGGLTEAFF.

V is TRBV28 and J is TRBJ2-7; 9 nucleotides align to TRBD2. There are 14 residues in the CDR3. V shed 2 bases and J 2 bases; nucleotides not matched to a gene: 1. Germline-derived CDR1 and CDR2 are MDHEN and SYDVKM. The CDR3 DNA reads TGTGCCAGCAGTTTAGGCGGGGGGGCCTACGAGCAGTACTTC. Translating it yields CASSLGGGAYEQYF.

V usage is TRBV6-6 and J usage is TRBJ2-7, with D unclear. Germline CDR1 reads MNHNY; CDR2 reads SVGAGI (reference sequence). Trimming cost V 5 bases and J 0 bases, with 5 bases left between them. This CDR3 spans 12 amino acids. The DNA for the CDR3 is TGTGCCAGCAGTCCTAACTCCTACGAGCAGTACTTC. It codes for CASSPNSYEQYF.

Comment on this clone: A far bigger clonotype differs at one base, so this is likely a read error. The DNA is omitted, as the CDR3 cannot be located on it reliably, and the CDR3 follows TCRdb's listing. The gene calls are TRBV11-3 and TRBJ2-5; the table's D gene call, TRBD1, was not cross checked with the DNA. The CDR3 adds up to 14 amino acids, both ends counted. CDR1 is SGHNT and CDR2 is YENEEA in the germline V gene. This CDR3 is CASSFGTGSGTRYF.